This T cell receptor beta chain derives from a study of shared clonotypes between healthy human individuals. Cells designated naive CD8 were CD45RO-negative and were positively selected for CCR7, with terminally differentiated effector memory CD45RA+ cells excluded. Deletions cut 7 bases from V and 2 bases from J, with 14 bases between. In germline, CDR1 is MNHNY, CDR2 SVGAGI (reference sequence). The CDR3 runs to 14 residues. Genomic DNA belonging to each subset was distributed in equal measure over several immunoSEQ plates. Measured with immunoSEQ multiplex PCR; TCRdb has only the in-frame clones, and not every one. Here the sample spans around 2,000,000 clones, about 92% being singletons. Concerning this clone itself: Its antigen is currently unknown.

Study observations and caveats: Memory subsets had estimated richness that was generally smaller than that of naive subsets. Shared clonotypes across all four donors exceeded non-shared ones in generation probability.

Sequencing was done on a sample of naive CD8+ T cells from PBMCs. This sequence originates from a young man in good health. Some clones in this sample may be carry-over from other donors' samples. This chain links TRBV6-6 with TRBJ1-1; D unclear. The DNA for the CDR3 is TGTGCCAGCACCCCAACAGCAAAAAACACTGAAGCTTTCTTT. It is translated as CASTPTAKNTEAFF.